One and the same sample provided the 30 T cell receptor beta chains below, sequenced in a study of CD8 T cells in Susac syndrome. An amount of RNA that ranged from roughly 0.5 to 1 ug was reverse transcribed with random hexamers. MiXCR, applied by TCRdb to the immunoSEQ multiplex PCR reads, yields one record per CDR3 protein. The data hold 150,000 to 200,000 distinct CDR3 sequences, with about 94% observed a single time. Sequenced material: CD4+ T cells from PBMCs. The receptors originated from a human donor in good health.

The CDR3 DNA is TGTGCCAGCAGCTCGCGGGGACAGGTCCATCCCTACGAGCAGTACTTC. Amino acids: CASSSRGQVHPYEQYF. The chain links TRBV13 to TRBJ2-7, with 8 bases identical to TRBD1. The V gene end was trimmed by 4 bases and the J gene end by 2 bases; junction bases not matched to a gene: 10. This CDR3 is built from 16 residues. Per germline, CDR1 PRHDT and CDR2 FYEKMQ (reference sequence).

This chain uses TRBV4-2 with TRBJ2-1, with D maybe TRBD2 (6 bases). The CDR3 consists of 16 residues. V shed 4 bases and J shed 12 bases, with 25 bases lying between them. Germline CDR1 is LGHNA and CDR2 is YNFKEQ. CDR3 in DNA: TGTGCCAGCAGCCCCCAACCCCCTGACTCCTTCGGGGGGCAGTTCTTC. The encoded protein is CASSPQPPDSFGGQFF.

The chain couples TRBV7-2 to TRBJ2-5; TRBD2 matches at 15 bases. CDR3 length: 17 residues. The V segment lost 4 bases and the J segment 5 bases; nucleotides outside the gene matches: 8. Looked up from germline, CDR1 is SGHTA and CDR2 is FQGNSA. The CDR3 region has the DNA TGTGCCAGCAGCTCGCGGACTAGCGGGAGGGCCGTTGAGACCCAGTACTTC. It encodes CASSSRTSGRAVETQYF.

V gene TRBV23-1 combines with J gene TRBJ2-7, with D perhaps TRBD2 (6 bases). TRBV23-1 belongs to the ORF category, with a function that is uncertain. Trimming left V 4 bases short and J 6 bases short, with 19 bases between. This CDR3 contains 15 residues. The CDR3 DNA follows: TGCGCCAGCAGTCCTTCTTCCGGATGGGGGGTCGAGCAGTACTTC. Amino acid sequence: CASSPSSGWGVEQYF.

The V and J genes are TRBV7-3 and TRBJ2-3, with 8 bases fitting TRBD2. V gave up 4 bases and J gave up 3 bases; unmatched junction bases: 6. In germline, CDR1 is SGHTA, CDR2 FQGTGA. The CDR3 is 15 amino acids. CDR3 nucleotide sequence: TGTGCCAGCAGCTCCACGGGACTAGAAACAGATACGCAGTATTTT. Translation: CASSSTGLETDTQYF.

The chain carries TRBV11-2 and TRBJ2-7; D is ambiguous. Trimming cost V 3 bases and J 1 base, with 13 bases left between them. The germline CDR1 and CDR2 sequences are SGHAT and FQNNGV. The CDR3 loop spans 15 amino acids. CDR3 loop: CASSFSAWASYEQYF. CDR3 sequence (DNA): TGTGCCAGCAGCTTCTCGGCTTGGGCGTCCTACGAGCAGTACTTC.

The J gene is TRBJ2-1, the V gene TRBV24-1; D is uncertain. The CDR3 is 14 amino acids. V was cut by 5 bases and J by 5 bases, with 12 bases left in between. From germline, CDR1 is KGHDR and CDR2 SFDVKD. CDR3 nucleotide sequence: TGTGCCACCAGTGCCGCGGACGGTAACAATGAGCAGTTCTTC. Residues: CATSAADGNNEQFF.

The chain uses TRBV28 and TRBJ2-7; no firm D call. V lost 6 bases and J lost 3, with 15 bases in between. This CDR3 is built from 14 residues. Germline V gene data show CDR1 as MDHEN and CDR2 as SYDVKM. Here the CDR3 DNA reads TGTGCCAGCAGCTCCCCGGGCACCATCTACGAGCAGTACTTC. Translating gives CASSSPGTIYEQYF.

This clonotype was recorded once. The chain employs TRBV27 and TRBJ2-5, with a possible D match to TRBD2 (6 bases). The germline V gene has CDR1 MNHEY and CDR2 SMNVEV (reference sequence). This CDR3 region has 15 residues. Trimming shortened V by 5 bases and J by 0 bases, and 13 bases separated the two germline ends. The CDR3 DNA is TGTGCCAGCAGTCGTTCTCGGGGGAACCAAGAGACCCAGTACTTC. Translation: CASSRSRGNQETQYF.

The chain is built from TRBV20-1 and TRBJ2-5, with D possibly being TRBD1 or TRBD2 (5 bases each). Per the germline V gene, CDR1 is DFQATT and CDR2 is SNEGSKA (reference sequence). Trimming shortened V by 1 base and J by 5 bases, and 8 bases separated the two germline ends. This CDR3 has 12 residues. The CDR3 bases are TGCAGTGCTAGAGGGGGGAGTGAGACCCAGTACTTC. Its translation: CSARGGSETQYF.

The J gene is TRBJ2-7, the V gene TRBV29-1; D is perhaps TRBD2 (5 bases). From germline, CDR1 is SQVTM and CDR2 ANQGSEA. The CDR3 sequence is 15 residues long. The V gene lost 5 bases and the J gene lost 1 base, with 18 bases spanning the gap. The CDR3 coding sequence is TGCAGCGTTTGCCCGACGGAGGCTCCTTCCTACGAGCAGTACTTC. Residues: CSVCPTEAPSYEQYF.

The chain uses TRBV29-1 and TRBJ2-3, with a tentative D call TRBD2 (5 bases). Germline assignment: CDR1 SQVTM and CDR2 ANQGSEA. V was pared by 1 base and J by 0 bases, with 8 bases between. The CDR3 runs 14 residues. CDR3 in DNA: TGCAGCGTTGAAGTGACGGGGAGCACAGATACGCAGTATTTT. This codes for CSVEVTGSTDTQYF.

The chain joins TRBV28 to TRBJ2-7, with D hard to call. This CDR3 region has 12 residues. The germline gives CDR1 MDHEN, CDR2 SYDVKM. The V gene lost 4 bases and the J gene lost 0 bases, with 4 bases spanning the gap. DNA for the CDR3: TGTGCCAGCAGTTCGCCCTCCTACGAGCAGTACTTC. Translation: CASSSPSYEQYF.

Only one count was recorded for this clonotype. This chain links TRBV3-1 with TRBJ2-5, with D tentatively TRBD2 (6 bases). Germline CDR1 is LGHDT and CDR2 is YNNKEL (reference sequence). V was trimmed by 2 bases and J by 4 bases, leaving 11 bases between them. This CDR3 spans 14 amino acids. The CDR3 loop reads CASSQTEGRETQYF. CDR3 DNA: TGTGCCAGCAGCCAAACGGAGGGCCGAGAGACCCAGTACTTC.

V is TRBV20-1 and J is TRBJ2-5; D remains unclear. CDR3 length: 12 amino acids. Germline-derived CDR1 and CDR2 are DFQATT and SNEGSKA (reference sequence). Trimming removed 1 base from V and 4 bases from J, with 7 bases in between. This CDR3 reads CSARGLGETQYF. The CDR3 nucleotides read TGCAGTGCTAGAGGTCTGGGAGAGACCCAGTACTTC.

This chain joins TRBV27 and TRBJ2-5; D is ambiguous. This CDR3 has 12 residues. V lost 4 bases to trimming and J lost 4 bases, with 7 bases between them. Germline values: CDR1 MNHEY, CDR2 SMNVEV (reference sequence). The CDR3 DNA follows: TGTGCCAGCAGTTCTAGGACAGAGACCCAGTACTTC. Its translation: CASSSRTETQYF.

The chain joins TRBV6-2 or TRBV6-3 to TRBJ1-5; TRBD1 is a possible D gene (5 bases). CDR3 length: 17 amino acids. Germline CDR1 MNHEY, CDR2 SVGEGT. The germline V and J ends were trimmed by 2 bases and 1 base, with 15 bases remaining between them. This chain's CDR3 is CASSYDQGGGSNQPQHF. For the CDR3, the DNA is TGTGCCAGCAGTTACGATCAGGGAGGTGGAAGCAATCAGCCCCAGCATTTT.

V gene TRBV29-1 combines with J gene TRBJ1-2, with TRBD1 as a possible D gene (6 bases). Trimming cost V 5 bases and J 4 bases, with 11 bases left between them. The CDR3 sequence is 12 residues long. Germline V CDR1 and CDR2: SQVTM, ANQGSEA. This chain's CDR3 is CSVSGGVYGYTF. The CDR3 bases are TGCAGCGTTTCTGGGGGCGTCTATGGCTACACCTTC.

The V gene is TRBV20-1, the J gene TRBJ2-2, with TRBD2 as a possible D gene (6 bases). Per the germline V gene, CDR1 is DFQATT and CDR2 is SNEGSKA (reference sequence). The CDR3 extends over 14 amino acids. The V and J ends lost 2 bases and 2 bases respectively, with 9 bases between them. The CDR3 region has the DNA TGCAGTGCTAGACCGGGACTCAACACCGGGGAGCTGTTTTTT. It translates to CSARPGLNTGELFF.

The CDR3 DNA follows: TGCAGCGTTCTAGCGGACCTCTACAATGAGCAGTTCTTC. This translates into CSVLADLYNEQFF. This chain links TRBV29-1 with TRBJ2-1; 7 bases align to TRBD2. With V trimmed by 5 bases and J by 3 bases, 4 bases remained unmatched. Germline V gives CDR1 SQVTM, CDR2 ANQGSEA. The CDR3 is 13 amino acids.

This chain links TRBV6-2 or TRBV6-3 with TRBJ2-6; D not resolved. V lost 6 bases and J lost 2, with 5 bases in between. Germline loops: CDR1 MNHEY, CDR2 SVGEGT. This CDR3 has 13 residues. CDR3 protein: CASRPTGANVLTF. The DNA of the CDR3 is TGTGCCAGCAGGCCTACTGGGGCCAACGTCCTGACTTTC.

The chain is built from TRBV9 and TRBJ1-4, with D maybe TRBD1 (5 bases). There are 15 residues in the CDR3. V lost 4 bases and J 6 bases, leaving 16 bases between the germline ends. Germline CDR1 SGDLS, CDR2 YYNGEE. The CDR3 reads CASSTPGHYDEKLFF. The CDR3 DNA reads TGTGCCAGCAGCACCCCCGGACACTATGATGAAAAACTGTTTTTT.

The chain recombines TRBV30 with TRBJ1-2; D uncertain. Germline CDR1 reads GTSNPN; CDR2 reads SVGIG (reference sequence). With 0 bases removed from V and 10 bases from J, the gap between germline ends came to 9 bases. The CDR3 length is 11 residues. As DNA, the CDR3 is TGTGCCTGGAGTGTCGAGTCAGCCTACACCTTC. This sequence encodes CAWSVESAYTF.

The chain is built from TRBV30 and TRBJ2-5; weak D call: TRBD2 (6 bases). Per the germline V gene, CDR1 is GTSNPN and CDR2 is SVGIG (reference sequence). The CDR3 length is 13 residues. V shed 0 bases and J shed 3 bases, with 8 bases lying between them. The CDR3 DNA sequence: TGTGCCTGGAGTGTAAGGAGGGAAGAGACCCAGTACTTC. It encodes CAWSVRREETQYF.

This chain links TRBV29-1 with TRBJ2-1; D is perhaps TRBD1 or TRBD2 (6 bases each). Trimming took 4 bases from V and 2 from J, leaving 9 bases between them. Germline CDR1 SQVTM, CDR2 ANQGSEA. The CDR3 spans 13 residues. The chain's CDR3 is CSVARDTYNEQFF. DNA for the CDR3: TGCAGCGTTGCGCGGGACACCTACAATGAGCAGTTCTTC.

J is TRBJ1-4 and V is TRBV29-1; no firm D call. Between the trimmed V and J ends, which lost 6 bases and 1 base, there was a span of 3 bases. This CDR3 has 11 residues. Looked up from germline, CDR1 is SQVTM and CDR2 is ANQGSEA. The DNA of the CDR3 is TGCAGCGTCGAAACTAATGAAAAACTGTTTTTT. It codes for CSVETNEKLFF.

The rearrangement links TRBV30 to TRBJ2-5; D might be TRBD1 or TRBD2, each matching 6 bases. This CDR3 has 14 residues. The germline V gene has CDR1 GTSNPN and CDR2 SVGIG (reference sequence). The V end was cut by 1 base, the J end by 5 bases, with 14 bases between. The CDR3 sequence is CAWSEGGRRETQYF. The CDR3 nucleotides are TGTGCCTGGAGTGAGGGGGGTCGGCGCGAGACCCAGTACTTC. The full variable domain, rest sourced from reference TRBV30 and TRBJ2-5, is SQTIHQWPATLVQPVGSPLSLECTVEGTSNPNLYWYRQAAGRGLQLLFYSVGIGQISSEVPQNLSASRPQDRQFILSSKKLLLSDSGFYLCAWSEGGRRETQYFGPGTRLLVL.

The genes are TRBV29-1 and TRBJ2-4; TRBD2 agrees at 14 bases. V shed 7 bases and J 3 bases; nucleotides not matched to a gene: 11. The CDR3 extends over 17 amino acids. Germline CDR1 and CDR2: SQVTM and ANQGSEA. CDR3 coding DNA: TGCAGCGCTGAGGGACTAGCGGGGGCGGGTGGCAAAAACATTCAGTACTTC. Its protein product is CSAEGLAGAGGKNIQYF.

The V call is TRBV5-1, the J call TRBJ2-1; possible D gene TRBD2, 6 bases. The CDR3 covers 14 residues. Germline-derived CDR1 and CDR2 are SGHRS and YFSETQ. With 0 bases removed from V and 6 bases from J, the gap between germline ends came to 10 bases. The CDR3 here is CASSLVPGANEQFF. As DNA, the CDR3 is TGCGCCAGCAGCTTGGTTCCGGGAGCCAATGAGCAGTTCTTC. Combining the CDR3 with reference TRBV5-1 and TRBJ2-1 gives the whole variable domain KAGVTQTPRYLIKTRGQQVTLSCSPISGHRSVSWYQQTPGQGLQFLFEYFSETQRNKGNFPGRFSGRQFSNSRSEMNVSTLELGDSALYLCASSLVPGANEQFFGPGTRLTVL.

This rearrangement joins TRBV7-2 to TRBJ1-2; 7 bases are a match to TRBD1. The CDR3 is made up of 13 amino acids. V dropped 4 bases and J dropped 5; count of bases not matched to a gene: 4. The germline V gene has CDR1 SGHTA and CDR2 FQGNSA. The CDR3 nucleotides are TGTGCCAGCAGCTCACAGGGGAGATATGGCTACACCTTC. This encodes CASSSQGRYGYTF.